This entry lists 21 T cell receptor beta chains sequenced from one sample in a study of blood T cells in healthy people across ages (dated by TCRdb to the mid-2010s). Libraries were made using 5' RACE. The instrument was an Illumina HiSeq 2500. The second PCR ran for roughly 7 to 12 cycles and used a J-beta primer mix along with a sample-barcoded 5' primer. The raw public data were reprocessed by TCRdb itself: fastp quality trimming at Q25, MiXCR clonotype calling, in-frame beta chains only. Rows are unified per CDR3 protein, each entry keeping the most common DNA and genes. This sample comprises 1.2 million to 1.5 million distinct CDR3 sequences, roughly 40% of them detected only once. The top ten clones comprise 7.9% of the sample. The sequencing sample was made of blood. The receptor set was obtained from a woman between 18 and 29 years old in good health.

This clonotype was found a few times. V usage is TRBV20-1 and J usage is TRBJ1-2; no clear D gene. CDR1 and CDR2 from the germline V gene are DFQATT and SNEGSKA (reference sequence). The length of the CDR3 is 11 residues. The V end was cut by 1 base, the J end by 6 bases, with 6 bases between. CDR3 sequence reads: CSARGGNGYTF. CDR3 coding DNA: TGCAGTGCTAGAGGCGGCAATGGCTACACCTTC.

The chain recombines TRBV5-1 with TRBJ2-7; D could derive from TRBD1 or TRBD2 (6 bases each). Germline assignment: CDR1 SGHRS and CDR2 YFSETQ. The CDR3 spans 13 residues. V was cut by 3 bases and J by 5 bases, with 12 bases left in between. The CDR3 here is CASSWGATDEQYF. CDR3 bases: TGCGCCAGCAGCTGGGGGGCAACCGACGAGCAGTACTTC. Drawing the rest from reference TRBV5-1 and TRBJ2-7, the complete variable domain is KAGVTQTPRYLIKTRGQQVTLSCSPISGHRSVSWYQQTPGQGLQFLFEYFSETQRNKGNFPGRFSGRQFSNSRSEMNVSTLELGDSALYLCASSWGATDEQYFGPGTRLTVT.

In DNA, the CDR3 is TGTGCCAGCAGCCTTGGGACTAGCGGGGGGGATATCGCAGATACGCAGTATTTT. Translating it yields CASSLGTSGGDIADTQYF. The chain recombines TRBV12-3 or TRBV12-4 with TRBJ2-3; 16 positions match TRBD2. CDR3 length: 18 residues. V shed 6 bases and J 4 bases; nucleotides not matched to a gene: 10.

V is TRBV27 and J is TRBJ1-3; 12 bases are shared with TRBD1. V gave up 4 bases and J gave up 6 bases; unmatched junction bases: 7. Germline CDR1 MNHEY, CDR2 SMNVEV (reference sequence). The CDR3 length is 16 residues. The CDR3 here is CASSSGTGGRKNTIYF. DNA of the CDR3: TGTGCCAGCAGTTCCGGGACAGGGGGCCGAAAAAACACCATATATTTT.

This sequence joins TRBV10-3 and TRBJ2-2, with D perhaps matching TRBD1 or TRBD2 (6 bases each). CDR1 and CDR2 (germline): ENHRY, SYGVKD. This CDR3 spans 15 amino acids. V lost 0 bases, J lost 6 bases, and 11 bases lay in between. DNA of the CDR3: TGTGCCATCAGTGAGTCGAACAGGGAGGCCGGGGAGCTGTTTTTT. Encoded protein: CAISESNREAGELFF.

The chain joins TRBV13 to TRBJ2-1; 11 positions match TRBD2. TRBJ2-7 explains the end of the DNA better; the J call may be wrong. Germline V gene data show CDR1 as PRHDT and CDR2 as FYEKMQ (reference sequence). The CDR3 has 19 amino acids. DNA for the CDR3: TGTGCCAGCAGCCGACCGGGACTAGCGGTCAAGACGTCCTACAATGAGCAGTACTTC. Translating it yields CASSRPGLAVKTSYNEQYF.

This clonotype was seen more than once but under ten times. The V and J genes are TRBV7-9 and TRBJ2-1; unclear D gene. V shed 6 bases and J shed 0 bases, with 12 bases lying between them. This CDR3 is built from 15 residues. Germline values: CDR1 SEHNR, CDR2 FQNEAQ (reference sequence). For the CDR3, the DNA is TGTGCCAGCAGATATGACGGAAGCTCCTACAATGAGCAGTTCTTC. Residues: CASRYDGSSYNEQFF.

In its sample, this clonotype was seen a few times. This CDR3 is CASSSSDRNEQYF. The CDR3 DNA reads as TGTGCCAGCAGTTCCTCGGACAGGAACGAGCAGTACTTC. The rearrangement joins TRBV28 to TRBJ2-7; TRBD1 matches 7 bases. Losses at the gene ends were 4 bases for V and 5 bases for J; bases not matched to a gene: 5. Germline values: CDR1 MDHEN, CDR2 SYDVKM. The CDR3 length is 13 residues. The whole variable domain, remainder taken from reference TRBV28 and TRBJ2-7, is DVKVTQSSRYLVKRTGEKVFLECVQDMDHENMFWYRQDPGLGLRLIYFSYDVKMKEKGDIPEGYSVSREKKERFSLILESASTNQTSMYLCASSSSDRNEQYFGPGTRLTVT.

The chain recombines TRBV5-8 with TRBJ2-7; 9 bases line up with TRBD2. There are 16 residues in the CDR3. V dropped 4 bases and J dropped 0; count of bases not matched to a gene: 8. Germline V gives CDR1 SGHTS, CDR2 YDEGEE. The CDR3 nucleotides read TGTGCCAGCAGCCTAAAAGGTAGCGGGAGCTCCTACGAGCAGTACTTC. Translated, it gives CASSLKGSGSSYEQYF.

J is TRBJ2-3 and V is TRBV20-1; 7 positions match TRBD1. CDR3 length equals 13 residues. Trimming at V came to 7 bases and at J to 1 base, leaving 5 bases not matched to a gene. Germline loops: CDR1 DFQATT, CDR2 SNEGSKA (reference sequence). CDR3 nucleotide sequence: TGCAGTGTGAGCCAGGGGGGCACAGATACGCAGTATTTT. Amino acid sequence: CSVSQGGTDTQYF.

Regarding this clonotype: A much larger clonotype is one base distant, so this may be a read error. The genes are TRBV6-1 and TRBJ2-4, with D maybe TRBD1 (5 bases). The CDR3 totals 14 residues. Germline lookup yields CDR1 MNHNS and CDR2 SASEGT. The V and J ends lost 4 bases and 6 bases respectively, with 13 bases between them. Written as DNA, the CDR3 is TGTGCCAGCAGTGGTCCAATTACAGGAAACATTCAGTACTTC. It yields the protein CASSGPITGNIQYF.

This chain uses TRBV9 with TRBJ2-7, with unresolved D. The CDR3 has 15 residues. Trimming took off 4 bases at V and 2 bases at J, with 16 bases between the two ends. Per the germline V gene, CDR1 is SGDLS and CDR2 is YYNGEE. This chain's CDR3 is CASSSSDDPTYEQYF. As DNA, the CDR3 is TGTGCCAGCAGCTCGAGTGACGACCCCACCTACGAGCAGTACTTC.

This chain links TRBV7-9 with TRBJ1-2; 7 bases are a match to TRBD1. Trimming at V came to 1 base and at J to 7 bases, leaving 9 bases not matched to a gene. Germline CDR1 is SEHNR and CDR2 is FQNEAQ (reference sequence). The CDR3 is made up of 15 amino acids. For the CDR3, the DNA is TGTGCCAGCAGCTTAGATGGCGACAGGGACCGTGGCTACACCTTC. Translation: CASSLDGDRDRGYTF.

Of note for this clonotype: One junction end does not reproduce the germline sequence, and a read error may be involved. The CDR3 is CASSGGGVFSGANVLIF. Written as DNA, the CDR3 is TGTGCCAGCAGTGGGGGGGGTGTTTTCTCTGGGGCCAACGTCCTGATTTTC. V gene TRBV27 combines with J gene TRBJ2-6, with 7 bases that match TRBD2. CDR3 length: 17 residues. Germline CDR1 is MNHEY and CDR2 is SMNVEV (reference sequence). The full variable domain, completed using reference TRBV27 and TRBJ2-6, is EAQVTQNPRYLITVTGKKLTVTCSQNMNHEYMSWYRQDPGLGLRQIYYSMNVEVTDKGDVPEGYKVSRKEKRNFPLILESPSPNQTSLYFCASSGGGVFSGANVLIFGAGSRLTVL.

This clonotype turned up a few times. The V and J genes are TRBV10-3 and TRBJ1-6; the D is unclear. V dropped 8 bases and J dropped 7 bases, with 12 bases sitting between them. Germline V lookup: CDR1 ENHRY, CDR2 SYGVKD. The CDR3 has 13 residues. The CDR3 is CAIAGSENSPLHF. CDR3 DNA: TGTGCCATCGCTGGCAGTGAAAATTCACCCCTCCACTTT.

Here the CDR3 reads CASSLDLTSTDTQYF. The CDR3 bases are TGTGCCAGCAGCTTAGATCTGACTAGCACAGATACGCAGTATTTT. V and J are TRBV7-2 and TRBJ2-3; D ambiguous. Germline V gives CDR1 SGHTA, CDR2 FQGNSA. The CDR3 consists of 15 residues. With 1 base removed from V and 0 bases from J, the gap between germline ends came to 8 bases.

This clonotype was observed a handful of times. V gene TRBV20-1 combines with J gene TRBJ2-5; 12 bases map to TRBD2. CDR1 is DFQATT, CDR2 SNEGSKA, per germline (reference sequence). J was trimmed by 2 bases and V by 3 bases; bases with no gene match: 4. The CDR3 loop spans 15 amino acids. CDR3 loop: CSARETSGSQETQYF. CDR3 coding DNA: TGCAGTGCTAGGGAGACTAGCGGGAGTCAAGAGACCCAGTACTTC.

CDR3 sequence reads: CASSLSVTDRGREKLFF. CDR3 DNA sequence: TGTGCCAGCAGTTTGTCGGTAACCGACAGGGGACGGGAAAAACTGTTTTTT. The chain recombines TRBV12-3 or TRBV12-4 with TRBJ1-4; 8 nucleotides line up with TRBD1. J lost 8 bases, V lost 3 bases, and 14 bases had no gene match. This CDR3 spans 17 amino acids.

This clonotype occurred a few times. V gene TRBV6-5 combines with J gene TRBJ2-6, with D hard to call. CDR1 and CDR2 from the germline V gene are MNHEY and SVGAGI. This CDR3 has 14 residues. The V end was cut by 5 bases, the J end by 4 bases, with 9 bases between. In DNA form, the CDR3 reads TGTGCCAGCAGTCACCCGACCGGGGCCAACGTCCTGACTTTC. The encoded protein is CASSHPTGANVLTF.

V gene TRBV12-3 or TRBV12-4 combines with J gene TRBJ1-4, with TRBD1 identical over 9 bases. The CDR3 is 15 residues long. Losses at the gene ends were 6 bases for V and 5 bases for J; bases not matched to a gene: 7. The CDR3 region is CASRGGQGQNEKLFF. The DNA for the CDR3 is TGTGCCAGCAGAGGGGGACAGGGTCAGAATGAAAAACTGTTTTTT.

This clonotype was found a few times. The chain couples TRBV29-1 to TRBJ1-2; D not resolved. Trimming cost V 4 bases and J 7 bases, with 13 bases left between them. Looked up from germline, CDR1 is SQVTM and CDR2 is ANQGSEA. This CDR3 comprises 12 residues. CDR3: CSVGGSPSGYTF. CDR3 DNA sequence: TGCAGCGTTGGCGGGAGCCCGTCTGGCTACACCTTC.